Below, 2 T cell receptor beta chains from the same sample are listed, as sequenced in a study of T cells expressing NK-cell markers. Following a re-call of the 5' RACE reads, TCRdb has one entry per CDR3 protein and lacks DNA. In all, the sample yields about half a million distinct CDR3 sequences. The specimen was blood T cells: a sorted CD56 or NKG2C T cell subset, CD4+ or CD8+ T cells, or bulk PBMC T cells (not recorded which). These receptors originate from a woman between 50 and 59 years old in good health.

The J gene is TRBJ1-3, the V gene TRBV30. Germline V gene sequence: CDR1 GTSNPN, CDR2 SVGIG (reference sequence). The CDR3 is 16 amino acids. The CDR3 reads CAWGRDLLSSGNTIYF.

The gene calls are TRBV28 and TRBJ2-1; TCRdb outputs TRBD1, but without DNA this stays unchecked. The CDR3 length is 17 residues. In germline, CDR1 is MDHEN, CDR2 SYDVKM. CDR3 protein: CASLAVAGTGPYNEQFF.